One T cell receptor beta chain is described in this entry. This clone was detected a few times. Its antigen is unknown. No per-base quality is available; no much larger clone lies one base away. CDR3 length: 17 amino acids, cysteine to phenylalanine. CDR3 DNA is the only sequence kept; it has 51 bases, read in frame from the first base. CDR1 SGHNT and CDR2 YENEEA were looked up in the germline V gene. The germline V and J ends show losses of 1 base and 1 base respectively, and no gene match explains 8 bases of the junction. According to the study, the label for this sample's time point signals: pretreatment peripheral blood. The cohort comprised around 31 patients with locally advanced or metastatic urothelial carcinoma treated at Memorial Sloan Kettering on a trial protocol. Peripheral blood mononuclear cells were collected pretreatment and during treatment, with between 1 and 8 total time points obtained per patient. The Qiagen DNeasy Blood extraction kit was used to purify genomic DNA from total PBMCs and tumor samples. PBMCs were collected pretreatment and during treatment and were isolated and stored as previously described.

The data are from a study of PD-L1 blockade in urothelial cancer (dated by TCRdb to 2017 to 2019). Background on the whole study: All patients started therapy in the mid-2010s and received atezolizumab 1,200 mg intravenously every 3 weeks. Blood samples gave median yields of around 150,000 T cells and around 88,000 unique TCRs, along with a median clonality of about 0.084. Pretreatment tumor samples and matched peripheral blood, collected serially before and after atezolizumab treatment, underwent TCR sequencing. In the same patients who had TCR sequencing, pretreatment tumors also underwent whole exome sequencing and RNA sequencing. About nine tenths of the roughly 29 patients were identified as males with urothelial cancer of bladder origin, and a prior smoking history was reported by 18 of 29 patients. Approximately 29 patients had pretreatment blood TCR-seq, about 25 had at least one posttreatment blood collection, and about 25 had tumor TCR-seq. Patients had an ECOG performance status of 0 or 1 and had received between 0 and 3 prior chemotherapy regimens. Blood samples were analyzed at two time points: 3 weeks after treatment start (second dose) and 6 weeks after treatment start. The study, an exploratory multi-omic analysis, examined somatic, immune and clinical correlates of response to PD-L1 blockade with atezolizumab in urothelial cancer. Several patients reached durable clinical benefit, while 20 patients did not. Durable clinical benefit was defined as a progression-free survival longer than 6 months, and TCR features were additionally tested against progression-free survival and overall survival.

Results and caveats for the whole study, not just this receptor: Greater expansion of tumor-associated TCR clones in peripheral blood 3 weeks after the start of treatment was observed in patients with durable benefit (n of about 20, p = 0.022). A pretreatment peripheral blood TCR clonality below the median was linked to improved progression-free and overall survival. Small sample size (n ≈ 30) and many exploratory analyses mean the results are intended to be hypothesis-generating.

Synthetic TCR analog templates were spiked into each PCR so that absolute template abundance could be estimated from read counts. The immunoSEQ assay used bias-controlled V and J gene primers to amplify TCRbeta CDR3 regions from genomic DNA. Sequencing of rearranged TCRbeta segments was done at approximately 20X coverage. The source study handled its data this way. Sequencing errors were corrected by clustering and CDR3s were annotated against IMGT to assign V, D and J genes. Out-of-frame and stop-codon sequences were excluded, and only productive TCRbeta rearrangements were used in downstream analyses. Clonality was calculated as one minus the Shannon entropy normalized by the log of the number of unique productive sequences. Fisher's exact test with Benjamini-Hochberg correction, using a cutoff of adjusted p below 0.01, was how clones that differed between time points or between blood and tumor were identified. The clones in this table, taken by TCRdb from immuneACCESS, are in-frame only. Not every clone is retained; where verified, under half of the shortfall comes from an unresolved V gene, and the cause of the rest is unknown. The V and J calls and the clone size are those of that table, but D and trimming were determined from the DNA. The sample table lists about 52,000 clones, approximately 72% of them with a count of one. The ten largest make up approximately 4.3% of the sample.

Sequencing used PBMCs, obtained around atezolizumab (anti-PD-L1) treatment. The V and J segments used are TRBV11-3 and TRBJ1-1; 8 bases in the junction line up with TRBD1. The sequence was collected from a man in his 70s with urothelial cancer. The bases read TGTGCCAGCAGCTTAGGTGGGGGGACAGGTCGGAACACTGAAGCTTTCTTT. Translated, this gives CASSLGGGTGRNTEAFF.